The entry below gives a single TCR beta chain sequence along with its context. Antigen unknown. The data belong to a study of T cell responses to AZD1222 COVID-19 vaccine. Study results and limitations: Increased Spike-specific TCR breadth and depth were observed after two AZD1222 doses. Of the AZD1222 recipients, only six or seven were seropositive at baseline. Donors skewed white British and female; clonal diversity was possibly underestimated.

This CDR3 comprises 18 residues. V was clipped by 0 bases and J by 6 bases, with 21 bases between them. From germline, CDR1 is SGHKS and CDR2 YYEKEE (reference sequence). The table came from immunoSEQ multiplex PCR; TCRdb's copy has only in-frame clones and leaves some out. The sample contains 75,000 to 80,000 clones, 60% to 85% of which appear only once. The source material was peripheral blood, sampled 28 days after the second dose of the MenACWY control vaccine. This clonotype originated in an adult who received the MenACWY meningococcal vaccine as a control. V is TRBV5-5 and J is TRBJ2-2, with D possibly TRBD1 on 7 matching bases. CDR3 DNA sequence: TGTGCCAGCAGCTTGGGTTCCGAGACAGGGAGGTTCGCCGGGGAGCTGTTTTTT. Protein product: CASSLGSETGRFAGELFF.